These 18 T cell receptor beta chains originate from one sample sequenced in a study of control samples from healthy donors and cancer patients. TCRdb's table, derived via immunoSEQ multiplex PCR, lists solely in-frame clones and lacks some. The table records 70,000 to 80,000 clones, about 90% of them present only once. The sample was PBMCs. All receptors derive from a woman aged 60-75 years with head and neck cancer.

The V gene is TRBV29-1, the J gene TRBJ1-2; maybe TRBD1 (6 bases). Germline V gene data show CDR1 as SQVTM and CDR2 as ANQGSEA. The CDR3 totals 13 residues. Trimming left V 4 bases short and J 5 bases short, with 14 bases between. The CDR3 sequence is CSVAGAELYGYTF. The CDR3 coding sequence is TGCAGCGTTGCAGGGGCGGAACTGTATGGCTACACCTTC.

The DNA for the CDR3 is TGTGCCAGCAGCATCAGGGTGCAACTCCTTCCCAATCAGCCCCAGCATTTT. Residues: CASSIRVQLLPNQPQHF. This chain joins TRBV5-5 and TRBJ1-5, with a weak D call TRBD1 (5 bases). The CDR3 length is 17 residues. In germline, CDR1 is SGHKS, CDR2 YYEKEE (reference sequence). Trimming shortened V by 4 bases and J by 3 bases, and 20 bases separated the two germline ends.

This chain uses TRBV7-9 with TRBJ2-7; D uncertain. CDR1 and CDR2 (germline): SEHNR, FQNEAQ (reference sequence). Trimming removed 3 bases from V and 0 bases from J, with 9 bases in between. The CDR3 is 14 residues long. For the CDR3, the DNA is TGTGCCAGCAGCTTCTTACAAACCTCCTACGAGCAGTACTTC. Translating gives CASSFLQTSYEQYF.

V is TRBV11-1 and J is TRBJ2-7, with D possibly matching TRBD1 (6 bases). There are 15 residues in the CDR3. Trimming took off 3 bases at V and 3 bases at J, with 15 bases between the two ends. CDR1 is SGHAT, CDR2 FQDESV, per germline (reference sequence). The CDR3 DNA reads as TGTGCCAGCAGCTTGGGGTCACAGGGTGTCTACGAGCAGTACTTC. It yields the protein CASSLGSQGVYEQYF.

V gene TRBV10-3 combines with J gene TRBJ2-7; TRBD1 aligns across 10 bases. CDR3 length: 13 residues. Germline CDR1 ENHRY, CDR2 SYGVKD. Unmatched junction bases numbered 9, after V lost 10 bases and J lost 6 bases. CDR3 in DNA: TGTGCCACCTTAGACAGGGGGCTTGGCGAGCAGTACTTC. Amino acids: CATLDRGLGEQYF.

The chain couples TRBV24-1 to TRBJ2-1; TRBD1 matches at 12 bases. V lost 5 bases and J lost 6; bases outside the gene matches: 4. From germline, CDR1 is KGHDR and CDR2 SFDVKD. The CDR3 has 15 amino acids. CDR3 DNA: TGTGCCACCAGTGCCGGGACAGGGGGCCCCAATGAGCAGTTCTTC. It translates to CATSAGTGGPNEQFF.

This clone appeared a few times. The rearrangement links TRBV7-9 to TRBJ1-2; no firm D call. Germline loops: CDR1 SEHNR, CDR2 FQNEAQ (reference sequence). V lost 5 bases and J lost 8, with 15 bases in between. The CDR3 consists of 13 residues. CDR3 nucleotides: TGTGCCAGCAGCCCCGGATGGGGTGAAGGCTACACCTTC. It encodes CASSPGWGEGYTF.

The V and J genes are TRBV18 and TRBJ2-1; D is uncertain. There are 11 residues in the CDR3. V was pared by 2 bases and J by 8 bases, with 4 bases between. Germline V gives CDR1 KGHSH, CDR2 LQKENI. CDR3 DNA sequence: TGTGCCAGCTCACCAACGGATGAGCAGTTCTTC. Translation gives CASSPTDEQFF.

Remarks on this clone: Other DNA sequences of this sample code for an identical CDR3. V usage is TRBV6-6 and J usage is TRBJ2-7, with 8 bases aligning to TRBD2. The CDR3 is 12 residues long. Germline lookup yields CDR1 MNHNY and CDR2 SVGAGI (reference sequence). V shed 5 bases, J shed 6 bases, and the junction held 3 bases outside the gene matches. CDR3 nucleotides: TGTGCCAGCAGTCACGGACTAGCCGAGCAGTACTTC. It specifies CASSHGLAEQYF.

The V gene is TRBV29-1, the J gene TRBJ1-1; maybe TRBD1 (6 bases). Germline V gene lookup returns CDR1 SQVTM and CDR2 ANQGSEA. Trimming removed 6 bases from V and 0 bases from J, with 11 bases in between. The CDR3 consists of 13 residues. CDR3 sequence reads: CSVRTEMNTEAFF. The CDR3 nucleotides read TGCAGCGTCCGGACAGAGATGAACACTGAAGCTTTCTTT.

This clone occurred once. The V call is TRBV4-1, the J call TRBJ1-5; D may be TRBD1 (5 bases). Germline V CDR1 and CDR2: MGHRA, YSYEKL. The CDR3 extends over 16 amino acids. The V end lost 1 base, the J end lost 3 bases, and 13 bases lay between the germline ends. The CDR3 here is CASSQGWGRVNQPQHF. DNA for the CDR3: TGCGCCAGCAGCCAAGGGTGGGGCAGGGTCAATCAGCCCCAGCATTTT.

This clone appeared a few times. V usage is TRBV7-9 and J usage is TRBJ1-3; D is undetermined. V dropped 1 base and J dropped 7 bases, with 5 bases sitting between them. Germline V gene data show CDR1 as SEHNR and CDR2 as FQNEAQ (reference sequence). The CDR3 sequence is 12 residues long. CDR3 DNA sequence: TGTGCCAGCAGCTTAGTTGGTAACACCATATATTTT. Protein: CASSLVGNTIYF.

J is TRBJ1-1 and V is TRBV11-2; D is possibly TRBD1 (5 bases). This CDR3 has 16 amino acids. V was cut by 5 bases and J by 0 bases, with 16 bases left in between. Germline lookup yields CDR1 SGHAT and CDR2 FQNNGV. DNA of the CDR3: TGTGCCAGCAGCCAGTGGGGGTATGGCGTGAACACTGAAGCTTTCTTT. Amino acids: CASSQWGYGVNTEAFF.

The V and J genes are TRBV28 and TRBJ2-7; 7 bases match TRBD2. The length of the CDR3 is 14 residues. The V segment lost 3 bases and the J segment 2 bases; nucleotides outside the gene matches: 4. CDR1 is MDHEN and CDR2 is SYDVKM in the germline V gene. Written as DNA, the CDR3 is TGTGCCAGCAGTTTCACTAGCGTGCCCTACGAGCAGTACTTC. It yields the protein CASSFTSVPYEQYF.

The rearrangement uses TRBV30 and TRBJ2-1, with 7 positions matching TRBD1. Germline CDR1 and CDR2: GTSNPN and SVGIG (reference sequence). The V gene end was trimmed by 3 bases and the J gene end by 0 bases; junction bases not matched to a gene: 17. CDR3 length: 19 residues. As DNA, the CDR3 is TGTGCCTGGAGCCTCGAGATTTCGCTGACAGGGAACTCCTACAATGAGCAGTTCTTC. Translating gives CAWSLEISLTGNSYNEQFF.

This chain links TRBV18 with TRBJ2-7; unclear D gene. V was cut by 3 bases and J by 0 bases, with 12 bases left in between. The CDR3 covers 15 residues. Germline lookup yields CDR1 KGHSH and CDR2 LQKENI. The CDR3 bases are TGTGCCAGCTCACCTGCCGGCGGAAGCTCCTACGAGCAGTACTTC. Translated, it gives CASSPAGGSSYEQYF.

Notes on this clone: One junction end does not reproduce the germline sequence, and a read error may be involved. This sequence joins TRBV7-6 and TRBJ2-1, with D hard to call. CDR3 length equals 17 residues. Germline V CDR1 and CDR2: SGHVS, FNYEAQ. The DNA for the CDR3 is TGTGCCAGCAGCTTATACTCCCCCCGCCCTTTATACAATGAGCAGCTCTTC. Its translation is CASSLYSPRPLYNEQLF.

The chain couples TRBV3-1 (or the pseudogene TRBV3-2) to TRBJ1-4, with a tentative D call TRBD1 (6 bases). This CDR3 has 15 residues. V lost 6 bases, J lost 1 base, and 12 bases lay in between. Germline V gene sequence: CDR1 LGHDT, CDR2 YNNKEL (reference sequence). The CDR3 sequence: CASRRGGGTNEKLFF. The CDR3 region has the DNA TGTGCCAGCAGGCGGGGAGGGGGAACTAATGAAAAACTGTTTTTT.